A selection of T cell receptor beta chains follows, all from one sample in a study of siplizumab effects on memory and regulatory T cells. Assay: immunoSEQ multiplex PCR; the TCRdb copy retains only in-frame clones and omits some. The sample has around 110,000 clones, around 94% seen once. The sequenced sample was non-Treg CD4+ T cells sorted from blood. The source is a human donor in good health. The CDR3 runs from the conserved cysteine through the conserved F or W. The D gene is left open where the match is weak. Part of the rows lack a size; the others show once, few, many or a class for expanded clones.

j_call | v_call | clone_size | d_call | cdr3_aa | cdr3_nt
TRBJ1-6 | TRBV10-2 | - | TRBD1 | CASRGEGGGSSYNSPLHF | TGCGCCAGCAGAGGAGAAGGGGGCGGCAGCTCCTATAATTCACCCCTCCACTTT
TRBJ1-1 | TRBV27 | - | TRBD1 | CASSTRNRGPEAFF | TGTGCCAGCAGTACTAGAAACAGGGGGCCTGAAGCTTTCTTT
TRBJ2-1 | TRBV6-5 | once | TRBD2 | CASSRLAGALGEQFF | TGTGCCAGCAGTCGACTAGCGGGGGCGTTGGGTGAGCAGTTCTTC
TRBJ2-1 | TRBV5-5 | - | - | CASSAIGAYNEQFF | TGTGCCAGCAGCGCGATTGGCGCCTACAATGAGCAGTTCTTC
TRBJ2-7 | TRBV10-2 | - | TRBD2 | CASSEGLAATDGYF | TGCGCCAGCAGTGAGGGACTAGCGGCCACAGACGGGTACTTC
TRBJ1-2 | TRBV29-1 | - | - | CSVEEHGIYGYTF | TGCAGCGTTGAAGAGCACGGGATCTATGGCTACACCTTC
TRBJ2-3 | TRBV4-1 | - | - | CASSQAEGSSTDTQYF | TGCGCCAGCAGCCAGGCAGAGGGGTCTAGCACAGATACGCAGTATTTT
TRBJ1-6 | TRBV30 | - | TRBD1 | CAWRPGTGPYSPLHF | TGTGCCTGGAGGCCCGGGACAGGGCCCTATTCACCCCTCCACTTT
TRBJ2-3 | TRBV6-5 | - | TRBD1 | CASRGDRPTDTQYF | TGTGCCAGCAGGGGGGACAGGCCCACAGATACGCAGTATTTT
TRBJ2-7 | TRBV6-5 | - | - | CASSSTDGSYEQYF | TGTGCCAGCAGTTCGACCGACGGTTCCTACGAGCAGTACTTC
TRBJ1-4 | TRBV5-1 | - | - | CASSLAATNEKLFF | TGCGCCAGCAGCCTAGCGGCAACTAATGAAAAACTGTTTTTT
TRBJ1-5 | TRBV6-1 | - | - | CASSGLQGGNQPQHF | TGTGCCAGCAGTGGATTACAGGGAGGCAATCAGCCCCAGCATTTT
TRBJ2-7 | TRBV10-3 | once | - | CAISGRGAQSYEQYF | TGTGCCATCAGTGGTAGAGGGGCCCAATCCTACGAGCAGTACTTC
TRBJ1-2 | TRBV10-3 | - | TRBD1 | CAISTGTDYGYTF | TGTGCCATCAGCACAGGGACAGACTATGGCTACACCTTC
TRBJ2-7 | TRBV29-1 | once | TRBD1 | CSVEGQHGQGLGEQYF | TGCAGCGTTGAAGGCCAACATGGACAGGGACTTGGGGAGCAGTACTTC
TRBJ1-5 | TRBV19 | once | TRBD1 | CASSIAGGSNQPQHF | TGTGCCAGTAGTATCGCAGGGGGCAGCAATCAGCCCCAGCATTTT
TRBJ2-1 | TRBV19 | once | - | CASSSGDSSYNEQFF | TGTGCCAGTAGCTCAGGGGATAGCTCCTACAATGAGCAGTTCTTC
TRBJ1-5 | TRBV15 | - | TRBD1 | CATSRASWTGDQPQHF | TGTGCCACCAGCAGAGCCTCCTGGACAGGAGATCAGCCCCAGCATTTT
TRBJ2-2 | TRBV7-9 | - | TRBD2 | CASSLTSGRSTGELFF | TGTGCCAGCAGCTTAACTAGCGGGAGGAGCACCGGGGAGCTGTTTTTT
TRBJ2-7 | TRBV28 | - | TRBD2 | CASSSPRAGGYEQYF | TGTGCCAGCAGTTCCCCCCGGGCGGGAGGGTACGAGCAGTACTTC
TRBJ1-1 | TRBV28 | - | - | CASSIRITEAFF | TGTGCCAGCAGCATTCGAATCACTGAAGCTTTCTTT
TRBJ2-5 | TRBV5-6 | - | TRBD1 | CASRPKWDRGQETQYF | TGTGCCAGCAGACCAAAGTGGGACAGGGGGCAAGAGACCCAGTACTTC
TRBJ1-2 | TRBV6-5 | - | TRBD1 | CASRRQGAYGYTF | TGTGCCAGCAGGAGACAGGGGGCCTATGGCTACACCTTC
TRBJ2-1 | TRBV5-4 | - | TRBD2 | CASRADGRPDNEQFF | TGTGCCAGCAGGGCGGACGGGAGGCCAGACAATGAGCAGTTCTTC
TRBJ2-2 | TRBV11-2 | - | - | CASSLDSRAEELFF | TGTGCCAGCAGCTTAGACTCCAGGGCGGAGGAGCTGTTTTTT
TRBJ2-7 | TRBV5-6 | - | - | CASSSDSTYEQYF | TGTGCCAGCAGCTCCGACAGTACCTACGAGCAGTACTTC
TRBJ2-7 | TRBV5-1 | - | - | CASSQGGGSMYEQYF | TGCGCCAGCTCTCAAGGGGGCGGGAGCATGTACGAGCAGTACTTC
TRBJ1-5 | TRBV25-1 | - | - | CASSELGGAQPQHF | TGTGCCAGCAGTGAATTGGGAGGGGCTCAGCCCCAGCATTTT
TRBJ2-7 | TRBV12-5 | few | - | CASGPSRDEQYF | TGTGCTAGTGGTCCCTCGAGAGACGAGCAGTACTTC
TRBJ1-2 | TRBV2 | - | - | CASSLRRDDYGYTF | TGTGCCAGCAGTCTACGCAGGGATGACTATGGCTACACCTTC
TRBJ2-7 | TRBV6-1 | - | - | CASSEAHKNYEQYF | TGTGCCAGCAGTGAAGCCCATAAAAACTACGAGCAGTACTTC